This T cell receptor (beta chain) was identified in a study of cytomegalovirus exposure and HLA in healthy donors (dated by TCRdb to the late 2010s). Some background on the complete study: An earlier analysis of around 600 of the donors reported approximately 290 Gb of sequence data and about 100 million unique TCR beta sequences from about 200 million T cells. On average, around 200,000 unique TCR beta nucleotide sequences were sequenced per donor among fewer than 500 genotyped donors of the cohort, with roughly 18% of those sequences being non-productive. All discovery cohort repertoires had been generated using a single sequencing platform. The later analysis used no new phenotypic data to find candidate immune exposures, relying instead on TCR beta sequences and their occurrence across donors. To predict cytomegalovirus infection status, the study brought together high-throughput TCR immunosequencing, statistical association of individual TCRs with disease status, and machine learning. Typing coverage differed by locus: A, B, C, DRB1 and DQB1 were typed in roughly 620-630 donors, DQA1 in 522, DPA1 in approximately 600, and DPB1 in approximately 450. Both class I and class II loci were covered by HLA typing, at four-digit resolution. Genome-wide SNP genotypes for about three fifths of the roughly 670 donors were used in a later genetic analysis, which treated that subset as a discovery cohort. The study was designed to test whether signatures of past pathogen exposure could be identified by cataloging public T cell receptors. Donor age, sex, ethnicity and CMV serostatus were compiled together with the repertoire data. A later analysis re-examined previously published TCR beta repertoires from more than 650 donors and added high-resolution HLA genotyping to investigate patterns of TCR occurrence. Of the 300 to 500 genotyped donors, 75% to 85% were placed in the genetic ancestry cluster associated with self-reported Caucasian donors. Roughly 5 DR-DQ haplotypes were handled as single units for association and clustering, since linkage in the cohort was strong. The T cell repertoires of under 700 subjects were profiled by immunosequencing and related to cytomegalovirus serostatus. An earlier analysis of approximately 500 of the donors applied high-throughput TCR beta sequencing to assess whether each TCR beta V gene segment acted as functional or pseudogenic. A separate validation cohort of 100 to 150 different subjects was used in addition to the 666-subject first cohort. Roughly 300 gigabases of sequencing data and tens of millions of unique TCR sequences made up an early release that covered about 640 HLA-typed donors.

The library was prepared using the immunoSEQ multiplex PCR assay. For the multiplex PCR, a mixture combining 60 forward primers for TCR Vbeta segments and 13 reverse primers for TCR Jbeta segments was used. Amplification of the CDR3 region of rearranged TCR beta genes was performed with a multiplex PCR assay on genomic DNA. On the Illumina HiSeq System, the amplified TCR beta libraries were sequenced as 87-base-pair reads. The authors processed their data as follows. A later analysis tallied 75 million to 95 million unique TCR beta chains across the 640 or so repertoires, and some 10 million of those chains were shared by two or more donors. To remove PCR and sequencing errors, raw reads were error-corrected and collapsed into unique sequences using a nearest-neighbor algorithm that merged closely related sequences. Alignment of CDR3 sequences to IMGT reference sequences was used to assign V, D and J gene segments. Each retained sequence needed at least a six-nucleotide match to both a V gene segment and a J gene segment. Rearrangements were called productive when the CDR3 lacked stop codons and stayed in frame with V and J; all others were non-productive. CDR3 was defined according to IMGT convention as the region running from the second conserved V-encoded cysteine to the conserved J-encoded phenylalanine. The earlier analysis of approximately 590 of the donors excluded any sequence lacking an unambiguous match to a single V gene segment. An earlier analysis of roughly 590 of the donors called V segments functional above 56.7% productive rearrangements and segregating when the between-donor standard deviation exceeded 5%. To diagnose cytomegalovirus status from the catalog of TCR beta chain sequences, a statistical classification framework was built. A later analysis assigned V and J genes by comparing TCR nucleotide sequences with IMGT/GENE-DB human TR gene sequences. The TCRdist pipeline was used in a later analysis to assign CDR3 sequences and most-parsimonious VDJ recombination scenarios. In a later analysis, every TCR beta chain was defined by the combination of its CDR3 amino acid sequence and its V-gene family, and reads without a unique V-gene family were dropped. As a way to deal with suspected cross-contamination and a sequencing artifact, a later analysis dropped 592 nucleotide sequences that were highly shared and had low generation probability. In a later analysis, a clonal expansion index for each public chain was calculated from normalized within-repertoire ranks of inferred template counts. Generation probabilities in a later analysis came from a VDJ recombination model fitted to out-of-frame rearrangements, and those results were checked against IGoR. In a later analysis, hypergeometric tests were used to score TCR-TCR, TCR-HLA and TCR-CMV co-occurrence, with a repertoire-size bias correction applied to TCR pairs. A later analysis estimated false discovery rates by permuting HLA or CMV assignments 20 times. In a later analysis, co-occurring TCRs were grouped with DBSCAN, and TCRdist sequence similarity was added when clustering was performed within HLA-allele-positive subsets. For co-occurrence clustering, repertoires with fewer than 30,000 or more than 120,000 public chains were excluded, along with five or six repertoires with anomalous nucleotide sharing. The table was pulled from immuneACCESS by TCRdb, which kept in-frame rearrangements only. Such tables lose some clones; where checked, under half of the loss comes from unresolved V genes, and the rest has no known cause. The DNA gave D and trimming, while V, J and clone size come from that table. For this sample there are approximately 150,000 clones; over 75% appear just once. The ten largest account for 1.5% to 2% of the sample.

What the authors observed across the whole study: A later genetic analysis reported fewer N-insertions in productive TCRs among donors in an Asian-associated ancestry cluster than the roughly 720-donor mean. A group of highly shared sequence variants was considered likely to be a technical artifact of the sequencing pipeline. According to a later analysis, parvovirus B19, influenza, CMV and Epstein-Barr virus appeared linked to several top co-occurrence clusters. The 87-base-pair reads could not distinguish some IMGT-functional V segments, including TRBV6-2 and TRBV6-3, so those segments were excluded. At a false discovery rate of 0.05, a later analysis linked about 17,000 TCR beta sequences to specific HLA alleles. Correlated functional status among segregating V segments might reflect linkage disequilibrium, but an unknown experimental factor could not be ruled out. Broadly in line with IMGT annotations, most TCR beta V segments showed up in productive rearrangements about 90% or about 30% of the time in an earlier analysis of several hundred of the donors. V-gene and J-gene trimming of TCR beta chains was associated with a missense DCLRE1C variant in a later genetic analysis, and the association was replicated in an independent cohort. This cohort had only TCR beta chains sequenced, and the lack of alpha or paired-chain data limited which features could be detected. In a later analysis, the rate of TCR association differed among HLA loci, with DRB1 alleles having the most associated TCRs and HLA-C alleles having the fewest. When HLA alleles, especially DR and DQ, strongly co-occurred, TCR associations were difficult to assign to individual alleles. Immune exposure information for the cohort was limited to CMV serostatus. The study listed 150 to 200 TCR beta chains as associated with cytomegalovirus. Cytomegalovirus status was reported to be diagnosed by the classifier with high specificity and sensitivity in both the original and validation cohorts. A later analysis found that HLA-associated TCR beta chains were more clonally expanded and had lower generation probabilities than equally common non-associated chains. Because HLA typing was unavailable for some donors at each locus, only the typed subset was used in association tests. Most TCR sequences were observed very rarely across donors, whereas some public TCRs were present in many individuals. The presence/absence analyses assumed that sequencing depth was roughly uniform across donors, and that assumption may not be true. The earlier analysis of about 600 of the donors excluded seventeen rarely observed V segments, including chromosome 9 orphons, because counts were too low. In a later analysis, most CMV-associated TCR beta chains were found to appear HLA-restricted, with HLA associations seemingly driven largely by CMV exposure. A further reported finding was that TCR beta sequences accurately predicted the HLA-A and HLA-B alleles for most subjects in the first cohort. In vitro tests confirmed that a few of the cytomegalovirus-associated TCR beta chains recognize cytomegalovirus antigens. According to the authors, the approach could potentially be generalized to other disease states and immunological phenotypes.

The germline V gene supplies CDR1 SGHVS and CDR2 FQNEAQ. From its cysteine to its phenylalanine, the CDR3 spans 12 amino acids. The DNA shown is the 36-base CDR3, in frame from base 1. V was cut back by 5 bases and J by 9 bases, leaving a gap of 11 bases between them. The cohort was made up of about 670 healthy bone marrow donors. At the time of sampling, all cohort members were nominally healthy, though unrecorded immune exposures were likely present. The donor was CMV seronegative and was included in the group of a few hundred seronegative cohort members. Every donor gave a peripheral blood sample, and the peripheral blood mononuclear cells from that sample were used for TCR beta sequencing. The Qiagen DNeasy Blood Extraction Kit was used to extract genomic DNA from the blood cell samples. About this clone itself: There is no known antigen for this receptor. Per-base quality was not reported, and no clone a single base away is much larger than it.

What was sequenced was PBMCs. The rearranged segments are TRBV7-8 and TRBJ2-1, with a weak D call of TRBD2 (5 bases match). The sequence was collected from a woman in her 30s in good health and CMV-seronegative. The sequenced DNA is TGTGCCAGCAGCGCCGGACTTGTTGAGCAGTTCTTC. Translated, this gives CASSAGLVEQFF.